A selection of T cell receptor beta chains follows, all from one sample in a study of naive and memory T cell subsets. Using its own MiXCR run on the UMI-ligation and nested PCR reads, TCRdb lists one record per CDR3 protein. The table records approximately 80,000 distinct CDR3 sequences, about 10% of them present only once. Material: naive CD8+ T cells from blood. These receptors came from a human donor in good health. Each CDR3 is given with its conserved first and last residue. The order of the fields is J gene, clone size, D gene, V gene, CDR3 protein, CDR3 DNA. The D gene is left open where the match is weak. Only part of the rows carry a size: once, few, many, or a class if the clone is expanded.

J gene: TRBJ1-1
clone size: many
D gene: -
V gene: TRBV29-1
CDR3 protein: CSVTGRITEAFF
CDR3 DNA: TGCAGCGTTACCGGCAGGATAACTGAAGCTTTCTTT

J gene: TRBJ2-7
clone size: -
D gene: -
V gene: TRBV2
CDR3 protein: CASSVIGQTSRSYEQYF
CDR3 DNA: TGTGCCAGCAGTGTAATTGGGCAGACGTCCCGATCCTACGAGCAGTACTTC

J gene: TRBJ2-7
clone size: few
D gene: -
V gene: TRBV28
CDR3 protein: CASSTPRDPSYEQYF
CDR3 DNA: TGTGCCAGCAGTACCCCACGGGACCCTTCCTACGAGCAGTACTTC

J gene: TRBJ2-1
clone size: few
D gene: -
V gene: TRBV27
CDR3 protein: CASSSNYVSDEQFF
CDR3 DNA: TGTGCCAGCAGTTCGAATTATGTTAGCGATGAGCAGTTCTTC

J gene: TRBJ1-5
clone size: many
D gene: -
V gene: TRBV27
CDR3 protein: CASSLGRNQPQHF
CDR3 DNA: TGTGCCAGCAGTTTGGGTAGGAATCAGCCCCAGCATTTT

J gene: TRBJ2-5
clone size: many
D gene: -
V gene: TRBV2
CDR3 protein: CASYQETQYF
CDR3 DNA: TGTGCCAGCTACCAAGAGACCCAGTACTTC

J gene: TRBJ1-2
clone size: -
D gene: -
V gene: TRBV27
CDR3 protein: CASSLSAGTPYGYTF
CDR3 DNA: TGTGCCAGCAGTTTATCTGCCGGGACACCCTATGGCTACACCTTC

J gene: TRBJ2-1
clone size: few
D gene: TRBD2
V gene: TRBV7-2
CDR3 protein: CASSLRLFMFGGRNNEQFF
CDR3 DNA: TGTGCCAGCAGCTTACGCCTTTTCATGTTTGGCGGGAGGAACAATGAGCAGTTCTTC

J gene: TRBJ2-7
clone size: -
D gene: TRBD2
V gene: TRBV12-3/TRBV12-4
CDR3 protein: CASSTSGSSSEQYF
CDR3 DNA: TGTGCCAGCAGTACTAGCGGGAGTTCCTCCGAGCAGTACTTC

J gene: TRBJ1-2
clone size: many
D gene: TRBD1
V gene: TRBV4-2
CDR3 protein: CASSQGLTGGHNYGYTF
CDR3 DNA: TGTGCCAGCAGCCAAGGATTGACAGGGGGCCATAACTATGGCTACACCTTC

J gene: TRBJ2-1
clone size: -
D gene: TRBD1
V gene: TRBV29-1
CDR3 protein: CSVRTGEASYNEQFF
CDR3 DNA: TGCAGCGTTCGGACAGGGGAAGCCTCCTACAATGAGCAGTTCTTC

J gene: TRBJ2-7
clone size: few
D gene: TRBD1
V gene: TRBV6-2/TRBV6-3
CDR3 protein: CASSYGQGISYEQYF
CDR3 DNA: TGTGCCAGCAGTTACGGACAGGGGATCTCCTACGAGCAGTACTTC

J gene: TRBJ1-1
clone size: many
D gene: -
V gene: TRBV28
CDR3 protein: CASSSAGYTEAFF
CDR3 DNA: TGTGCCAGCAGTTCCGCAGGGTACACTGAAGCTTTCTTT

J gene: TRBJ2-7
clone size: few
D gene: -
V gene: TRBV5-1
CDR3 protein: CASTIGNEQYF
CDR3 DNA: TGCGCCAGCACTATCGGAAACGAGCAGTACTTC

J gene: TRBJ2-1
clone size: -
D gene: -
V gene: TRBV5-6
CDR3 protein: CASSRQSNEQFF
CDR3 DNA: TGTGCCAGCAGCCGACAGTCCAATGAGCAGTTCTTC

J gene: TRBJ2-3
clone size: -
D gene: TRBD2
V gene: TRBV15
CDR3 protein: CATSIGETSGLTDTQYF
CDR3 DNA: TGTGCCACCAGCATCGGGGAGACTAGCGGACTCACAGATACGCAGTATTTT

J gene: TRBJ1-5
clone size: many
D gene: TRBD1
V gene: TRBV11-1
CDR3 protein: CASSPFTSGGPNQPQHF
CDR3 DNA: TGTGCCAGCAGCCCATTTACCTCAGGGGGGCCCAATCAGCCCCAGCATTTT

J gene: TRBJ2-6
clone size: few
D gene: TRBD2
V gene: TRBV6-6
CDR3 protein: CASRDLAGAFSGANVLTF
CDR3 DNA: TGTGCCAGCAGAGACCTAGCGGGAGCCTTCTCTGGGGCCAACGTCCTGACTTTC

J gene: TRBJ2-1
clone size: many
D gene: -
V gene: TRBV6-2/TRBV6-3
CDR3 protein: CASSYSSRYNEQFF
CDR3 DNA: TGTGCCAGCAGTTACTCGAGTCGCTACAATGAGCAGTTCTTC

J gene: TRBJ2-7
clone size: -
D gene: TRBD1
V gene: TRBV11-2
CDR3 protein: CASSLTGGVSYEQYF
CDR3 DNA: TGTGCCAGCAGCTTGACAGGGGGCGTATCCTACGAGCAGTACTTC

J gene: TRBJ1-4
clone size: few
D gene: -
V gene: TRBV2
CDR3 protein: CASSDPPDEKLFF
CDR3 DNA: TGTGCCAGCAGTGACCCCCCCGATGAAAAACTGTTTTTT

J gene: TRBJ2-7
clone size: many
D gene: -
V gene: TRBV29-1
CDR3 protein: CSVEGAGEDYEQYF
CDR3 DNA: TGCAGCGTTGAGGGGGCCGGGGAAGACTACGAGCAGTACTTC

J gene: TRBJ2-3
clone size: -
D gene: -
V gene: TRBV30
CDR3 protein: CAWSVLDADTQYF
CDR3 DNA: TGTGCCTGGAGTGTACTAGATGCGGATACGCAGTATTTT

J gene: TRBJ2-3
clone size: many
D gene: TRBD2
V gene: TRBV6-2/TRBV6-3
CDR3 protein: CATDGGSPDTQYF
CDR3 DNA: TGTGCCACCGACGGCGGGAGCCCAGATACGCAGTATTTT

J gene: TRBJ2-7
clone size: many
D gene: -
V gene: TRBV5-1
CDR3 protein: CASSFEGTPYEQYF
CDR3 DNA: TGCGCCAGCAGCTTCGAGGGGACCCCCTACGAGCAGTACTTC

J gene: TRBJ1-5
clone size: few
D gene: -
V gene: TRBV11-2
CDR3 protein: CASSLDVGLNQPQHF
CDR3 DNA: TGTGCCAGCAGCTTAGATGTAGGGTTGAATCAGCCCCAGCATTTT

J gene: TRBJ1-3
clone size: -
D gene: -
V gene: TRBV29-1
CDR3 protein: CSVASRGAGNTIYF
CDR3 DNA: TGCAGCGTTGCCTCACGGGGGGCTGGAAACACCATATATTTT

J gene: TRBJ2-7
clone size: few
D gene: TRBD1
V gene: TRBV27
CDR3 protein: CASRGQGANEQYF
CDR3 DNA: TGTGCCAGCAGAGGACAGGGGGCAAACGAGCAGTACTTC

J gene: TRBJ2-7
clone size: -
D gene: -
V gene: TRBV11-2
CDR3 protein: CASREPTLYYEQYF
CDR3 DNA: TGTGCCAGCAGAGAACCAACGCTTTACTACGAGCAGTACTTC

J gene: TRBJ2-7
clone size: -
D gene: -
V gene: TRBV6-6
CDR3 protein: CASSYSRGFYEQYF
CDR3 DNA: TGTGCCAGCAGTTACTCTAGGGGCTTCTACGAGCAGTACTTC

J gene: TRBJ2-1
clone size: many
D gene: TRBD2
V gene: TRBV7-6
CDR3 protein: CASSLGTSGRNRPPYNEQFF
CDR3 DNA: TGTGCCAGCAGCTTAGGGACTAGCGGGAGGAACCGTCCGCCCTACAATGAGCAGTTCTTC

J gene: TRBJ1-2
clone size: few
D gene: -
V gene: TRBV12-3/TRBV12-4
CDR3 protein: CASSLPSQDGYTF
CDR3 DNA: TGTGCCAGCAGTTTACCGTCCCAGGATGGCTACACCTTC

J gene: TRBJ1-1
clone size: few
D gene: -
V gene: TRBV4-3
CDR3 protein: CASSQDYGMNTEAFF
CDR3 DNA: TGCGCCAGCAGCCAAGACTATGGGATGAACACTGAAGCTTTCTTT

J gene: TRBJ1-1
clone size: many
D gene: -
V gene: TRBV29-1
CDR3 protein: CSVEGWAYTEAFF
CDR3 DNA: TGCAGCGTTGAAGGTTGGGCGTACACTGAAGCTTTCTTT

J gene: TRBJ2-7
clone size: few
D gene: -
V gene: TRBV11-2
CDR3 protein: CASSLELPYEQYF
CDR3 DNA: TGTGCCAGCAGCTTGGAACTCCCCTACGAGCAGTACTTC

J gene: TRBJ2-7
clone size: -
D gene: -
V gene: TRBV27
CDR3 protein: CASSLMREPGEQYF
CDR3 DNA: TGTGCCAGCAGCCTTATGAGGGAGCCGGGCGAGCAGTACTTC

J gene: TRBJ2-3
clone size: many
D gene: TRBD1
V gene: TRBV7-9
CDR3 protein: CASSLRDRITDTQYF
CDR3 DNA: TGTGCCAGCAGCCTCCGGGACAGAATTACAGATACGCAGTATTTT

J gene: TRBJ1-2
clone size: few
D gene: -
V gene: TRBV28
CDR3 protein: CASSLSPNSLYGYTF
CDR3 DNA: TGTGCCAGCAGTTTGTCCCCTAACAGCCTCTATGGCTACACCTTC

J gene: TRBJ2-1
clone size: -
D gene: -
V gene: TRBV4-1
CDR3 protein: CASSQVASSYNEQFF
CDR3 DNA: TGCGCCAGCAGCCAAGTGGCGAGCTCCTACAATGAGCAGTTCTTC

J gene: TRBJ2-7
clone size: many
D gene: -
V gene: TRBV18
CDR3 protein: CASSPPVSSYEQYF
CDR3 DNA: TGTGCCAGCTCACCACCTGTTTCGTCCTACGAGCAGTACTTC

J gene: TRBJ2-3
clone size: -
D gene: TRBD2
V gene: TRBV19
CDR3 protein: CASFSGSGTDTQYF
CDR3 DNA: TGTGCCAGTTTTAGCGGGAGCGGCACAGATACGCAGTATTTT

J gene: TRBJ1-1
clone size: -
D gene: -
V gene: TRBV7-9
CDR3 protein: CASSYRPAEAFF
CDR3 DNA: TGTGCCAGCAGCTATCGACCCGCTGAAGCTTTCTTT

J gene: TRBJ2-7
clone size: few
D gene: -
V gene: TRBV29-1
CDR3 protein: CSVELPDSTYEQYF
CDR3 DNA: TGCAGCGTTGAACTTCCTGACAGCACCTACGAGCAGTACTTC

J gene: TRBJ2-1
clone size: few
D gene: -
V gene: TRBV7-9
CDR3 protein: CASSVWTDNEQFF
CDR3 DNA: TGTGCCAGCAGCGTGTGGACAGACAATGAGCAGTTCTTC

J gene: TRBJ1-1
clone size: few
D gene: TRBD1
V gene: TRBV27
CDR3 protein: CASSSLDRGDTEAFF
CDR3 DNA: TGTGCCAGCAGTTCGCTCGACAGGGGAGACACTGAAGCTTTCTTT

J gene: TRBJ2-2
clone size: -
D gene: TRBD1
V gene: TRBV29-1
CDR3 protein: CSVQGQGIAGELFF
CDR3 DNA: TGCAGCGTTCAGGGACAGGGTATCGCCGGGGAGCTGTTTTTT

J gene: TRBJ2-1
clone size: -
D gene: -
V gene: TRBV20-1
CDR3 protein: CSARDLDRTLSSYNEQFF
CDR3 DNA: TGCAGTGCTAGAGATTTGGACAGAACTTTAAGCTCCTACAATGAGCAGTTCTTC

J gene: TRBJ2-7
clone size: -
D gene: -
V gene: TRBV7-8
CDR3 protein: CASSLVPGLLDEQYF
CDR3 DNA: TGTGCCAGCAGCTTAGTCCCGGGACTTTTAGACGAGCAGTACTTC

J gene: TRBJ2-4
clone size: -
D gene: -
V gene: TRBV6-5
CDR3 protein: CASSMETPTGAKNIQYF
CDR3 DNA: TGTGCCAGCAGCATGGAGACCCCTACGGGGGCCAAAAACATTCAGTACTTC

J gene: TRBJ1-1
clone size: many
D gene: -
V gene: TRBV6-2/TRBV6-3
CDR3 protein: CASSTRREGGDTEAFF
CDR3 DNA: TGTGCCAGCAGTACTAGGCGGGAAGGAGGGGACACTGAAGCTTTCTTT

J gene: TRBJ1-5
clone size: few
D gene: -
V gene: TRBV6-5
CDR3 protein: CASSQGGSNQPQHF
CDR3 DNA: TGTGCCAGCAGCCAGGGAGGAAGCAATCAGCCCCAGCATTTT